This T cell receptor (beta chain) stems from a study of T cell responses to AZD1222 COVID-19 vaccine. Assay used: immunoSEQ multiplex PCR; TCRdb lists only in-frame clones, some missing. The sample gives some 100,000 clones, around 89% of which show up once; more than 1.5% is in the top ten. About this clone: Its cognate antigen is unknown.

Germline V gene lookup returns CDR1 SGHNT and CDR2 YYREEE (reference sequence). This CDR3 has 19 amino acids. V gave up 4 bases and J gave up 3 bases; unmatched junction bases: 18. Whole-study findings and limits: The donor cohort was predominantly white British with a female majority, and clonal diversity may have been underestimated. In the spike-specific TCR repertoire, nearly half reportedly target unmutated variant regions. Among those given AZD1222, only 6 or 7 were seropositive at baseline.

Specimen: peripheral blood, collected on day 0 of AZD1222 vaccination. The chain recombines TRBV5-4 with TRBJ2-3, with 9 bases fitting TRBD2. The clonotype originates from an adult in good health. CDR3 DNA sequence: TGTGCCAGCAGCGCTACGGGGCGGGAGGGCCCAGGTGGAACAGATACGCAGTATTTT. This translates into CASSATGREGPGGTDTQYF.